This TCR beta chain derives from a study of CD8 T cells in Susac syndrome. This CDR3 region has 14 residues. Germline CDR1 and CDR2: KGHSY and FQNENV. V lost 4 bases and J lost 4; bases outside the gene matches: 6. It was with random hexamers that 0.5 to 1 ug RNA was reverse transcribed. TCR beta CDR3 was amplified by immunoSEQ covering 54 Vbeta and 13 Jbeta. Using its own MiXCR run on the immunoSEQ multiplex PCR reads, TCRdb lists one record per CDR3 protein. The data hold 150,000 to 200,000 distinct CDR3 sequences, with about 94% observed a single time. Sequencing of TCR beta was undertaken in CD8+ and CD4+ T cells derived from blood. Healthy donors served as age- and sex-matched controls. The authors negatively isolated CD8+ and CD4+ T cells and FACS-enriched TEMRA cells.

The sequenced sample consisted of CD4+ T cells from PBMCs. The V call is TRBV16, the J call TRBJ1-2, with TRBD1 matching 7 bases. This sequence was found in a human donor in good health. The CDR3 DNA reads TGTGCCAGCAGCCCACCGGGACAGTTCTATGGCTACACCTTC. The encoded protein is CASSPPGQFYGYTF.